The rows below give T cell receptor beta chains drawn from one sample of a study of blood T cell repertoires in COVID-19. TCRdb keeps only in-frame clones here, not all; method: immunoSEQ multiplex PCR. The sample lists under 150,000 clones, about four fifths occurring once. The sample consisted of peripheral blood. These TCRs come from a man aged 35-49 years with active or convalescent COVID-19. CDR3s include the opening cysteine and the closing phenylalanine or tryptophan.

V,J,CDR3
TRBV10-3,TRBJ2-7,CAIKKNSGTGGTYEQYF
TRBV18,TRBJ1-2,CASSPPTGGYGYTF
TRBV4-3,TRBJ1-6,CASSRKNDEEEYNSPLHF
TRBV18,TRBJ2-7,CASSPRSWDSYSYEQYF
TRBV7-9,TRBJ2-2,CASSKTTMGQAGGELFF
TRBV6-6,TRBJ1-2,CASRDRGPYGYTF
TRBV12-5,TRBJ2-4,CASGPGGSRNIQYF
TRBV11-2,TRBJ1-1,CASSRGQVNTEAFF
TRBV3-1/TRBV3-2,TRBJ2-6,CASSQPRDRGLAGANVLTF
TRBV5-6,TRBJ2-7,CASSLLEAEYEQYF
TRBV18,TRBJ2-1,CASSPGMYNEQFF
TRBV4-3,TRBJ1-1,CASSQAGLGNTEAFF
TRBV3-1/TRBV3-2,TRBJ2-5,CASSQYRQGGQETQYF
TRBV15,TRBJ2-5,CATSRGTSGGAETQYF
TRBV5-1,TRBJ1-3,CASSLAAVSSGNTIYF
TRBV5-1,TRBJ2-7,CASSLDWGVQYEQYF
TRBV7-8,TRBJ1-4,CASSLIRGVNEKLFF
TRBV9,TRBJ2-7,CASSVDPQASYEQYF
TRBV12-3/TRBV12-4,TRBJ1-4,CASSGLNEKLFF
TRBV6-2/TRBV6-3,TRBJ1-5,CASSYSTGGFASNQPQHF
TRBV2,TRBJ1-2,CASSGGQGMHGYTF
TRBV7-2,TRBJ2-3,CASRRVTDTQYF
TRBV30,TRBJ2-7,CAWSPDKVYEQYF
TRBV18,TRBJ2-2,CASSPLLALGDTGELFF
TRBV5-1,TRBJ1-2,CASSFSRGGYTF
TRBV30,TRBJ1-1,CAWSLGALNTEAFF
TRBV10-2,TRBJ1-1,CASSELATEAFF
TRBV2,TRBJ2-1,CASSFGLYNEQFF
TRBV10-3,TRBJ2-5,CAISISGVETQYF
TRBV19,TRBJ1-6,CASSDGQGRNSPLHF
TRBV20-1,TRBJ1-5,CSASSSSVSNQPQHF
TRBV30,TRBJ2-5,CAWSVLSIRETQYF
TRBV7-9,TRBJ2-1,CASSLGQGYNEQFF
TRBV5-1,TRBJ2-3,CASSLLGGDTQYF
TRBV9,TRBJ2-1,CASSVAGQRGNEQFF
TRBV6-4,TRBJ1-6,CASSDSTRDSYNSPLHF
TRBV6-5,TRBJ2-7,CASTRTGMYEQYF